This is a list of T cell receptor beta chains from one sample in a study of CD8+ T cells in alopecia areata. The method was immunoSEQ multiplex PCR; TCRdb's version includes in-frame clones alone and lacks a portion of them. The sample holds about 180,000 clones, 53% seen once. Sequencing was performed on CD8+ T cells sorted from blood, taken at week 24, from a patient treated with tofacitinib. Every receptor here comes from a human donor with alopecia areata. CDR3s include the opening cysteine and the closing phenylalanine or tryptophan. A D gene is named only where the DNA matches it firmly. Clone sizes are given selectively: once, few, many, or a class where the clone is expanded.

d_call: .; v_call: TRBV30; clone_size: few; j_call: TRBJ2-1; cdr3_aa: CAWSVPYNEQFF; cdr3_nt: TGTGCCTGGAGTGTACCCTACAATGAGCAGTTCTTC
d_call: TRBD1; v_call: TRBV11-2; clone_size: .; j_call: TRBJ2-7; cdr3_aa: CASSLSAQGDEQYF; cdr3_nt: TGTGCCAGCAGCTTAAGTGCACAGGGGGACGAGCAGTACTTC
d_call: .; v_call: TRBV5-5; clone_size: few; j_call: TRBJ2-7; cdr3_aa: CASSQGTTSAYEQYF; cdr3_nt: TGCGCCAGCAGCCAAGGGACAACTAGTGCCTACGAGCAGTACTTC
d_call: .; v_call: TRBV27; clone_size: .; j_call: TRBJ2-2; cdr3_aa: CASSLSSIGQGKPGELFF; cdr3_nt: TGTGCCAGCAGTTTGAGTAGTATCGGGCAGGGGAAGCCCGGGGAGCTGTTTTTT
d_call: .; v_call: TRBV6-6; clone_size: few; j_call: TRBJ2-2; cdr3_aa: CASSYSGGPNTGELFF; cdr3_nt: TGTGCCAGCAGTTACTCGGGCGGGCCGAACACCGGGGAGCTGTTTTTT
d_call: TRBD1; v_call: TRBV5-1; clone_size: few; j_call: TRBJ2-1; cdr3_aa: CASNGQGQGGPYNEQFF; cdr3_nt: TGCGCCAGCAACGGACAGGGTCAGGGCGGTCCCTACAATGAGCAGTTCTTC
d_call: .; v_call: TRBV19; clone_size: once; j_call: TRBJ1-6; cdr3_aa: CASTETDSYNSPLHF; cdr3_nt: TGTGCCAGTACTGAGACAGATAGCTATAATTCACCCCTCCACTTT
d_call: .; v_call: TRBV4-3; clone_size: .; j_call: TRBJ2-2; cdr3_aa: CASSPDRNTGELFF; cdr3_nt: TGCGCCAGCAGCCCTGACAGGAACACCGGGGAGCTGTTTTTT
d_call: TRBD2; v_call: TRBV15; clone_size: few; j_call: TRBJ2-1; cdr3_aa: CATSRDRTASGDGEQFF; cdr3_nt: TGTGCCACCAGCAGAGATCGGACGGCTAGCGGGGACGGTGAGCAGTTCTTC
d_call: TRBD1; v_call: TRBV29-1; clone_size: .; j_call: TRBJ1-2; cdr3_aa: CSVMDRSDGYTF; cdr3_nt: TGCAGCGTTATGGACAGGTCGGATGGCTACACCTTC
d_call: .; v_call: TRBV7-8; clone_size: .; j_call: TRBJ1-1; cdr3_aa: CASSVQRTTEAFF; cdr3_nt: TGTGCCAGCAGCGTTCAGCGGACCACTGAAGCTTTCTTT
d_call: .; v_call: TRBV29-1; clone_size: .; j_call: TRBJ2-7; cdr3_aa: CSVDTVSYEQYF; cdr3_nt: TGCAGCGTTGACACAGTATCCTACGAGCAGTACTTC
d_call: .; v_call: TRBV29-1; clone_size: few; j_call: TRBJ2-7; cdr3_aa: CSVGADPTDF; cdr3_nt: TGCAGCGTTGGTGCCGACCCAACCGATTTC
d_call: .; v_call: TRBV27; clone_size: .; j_call: TRBJ1-2; cdr3_aa: CASSPRQQGYYGYTF; cdr3_nt: TGTGCCAGCAGTCCCCGCCAACAGGGATACTATGGCTACACCTTC
d_call: .; v_call: TRBV11-2; clone_size: few; j_call: TRBJ2-3; cdr3_aa: CASSLPDTQYF; cdr3_nt: TGTGCCAGCAGCTTACCAGATACGCAGTATTTT
d_call: TRBD1; v_call: TRBV29-1; clone_size: .; j_call: TRBJ1-2; cdr3_aa: CSVGTGKGYTF; cdr3_nt: TGCAGCGTCGGGACAGGGAAAGGCTACACCTTC
d_call: .; v_call: TRBV4-1; clone_size: few; j_call: TRBJ2-7; cdr3_aa: CASSQVDGPYEQYF; cdr3_nt: TGCGCCAGCAGCCAAGTCGACGGGCCCTACGAGCAGTACTTC
d_call: TRBD1; v_call: TRBV23-1; clone_size: few; j_call: TRBJ1-2; cdr3_aa: CASSQSKGANSNYGYTF; cdr3_nt: TGCGCCAGCAGTCAATCTAAGGGGGCGAACTCTAACTATGGCTACACCTTC
d_call: .; v_call: TRBV11-2; clone_size: .; j_call: TRBJ2-1; cdr3_aa: CASSLTPTINGQFF; cdr3_nt: TGTGCCAGCAGCTTAACTCCGACCATCAATGGGCAGTTCTTC
d_call: .; v_call: TRBV29-1; clone_size: few; j_call: TRBJ2-2; cdr3_aa: CSVVGGSGGELFF; cdr3_nt: TGCAGCGTTGTCGGAGGGAGCGGCGGGGAGCTGTTTTTT
d_call: TRBD2; v_call: TRBV7-3; clone_size: .; j_call: TRBJ2-3; cdr3_aa: CASSPGGGTDTQYF; cdr3_nt: TGTGCCAGCAGCCCGGGGGGAGGCACAGATACGCAGTATTTT
d_call: .; v_call: TRBV15; clone_size: .; j_call: TRBJ2-1; cdr3_aa: CATRRKGFDNEQFF; cdr3_nt: TGTGCCACCAGGCGTAAGGGGTTTGACAATGAGCAGTTCTTC
d_call: .; v_call: TRBV5-1; clone_size: .; j_call: TRBJ1-1; cdr3_aa: CASSTQGGTEAFF; cdr3_nt: TGCGCCAGCAGCACCCAAGGAGGCACTGAAGCTTTCTTT
d_call: .; v_call: TRBV30; clone_size: .; j_call: TRBJ1-2; cdr3_aa: CAWGSGGFDYGYTF; cdr3_nt: TGTGCCTGGGGCTCGGGCGGATTCGACTATGGCTACACCTTC
d_call: .; v_call: TRBV4-1; clone_size: .; j_call: TRBJ1-1; cdr3_aa: CASASSGEGNTEAFF; cdr3_nt: TGCGCCAGCGCTTCCTCAGGGGAAGGGAACACTGAAGCTTTCTTT
d_call: TRBD1; v_call: TRBV15; clone_size: .; j_call: TRBJ2-7; cdr3_aa: CATSGGPGGNYEQYF; cdr3_nt: TGTGCCACCAGTGGGGGCCCAGGGGGAAACTACGAGCAGTACTTC
d_call: .; v_call: TRBV4-3; clone_size: .; j_call: TRBJ1-1; cdr3_aa: CASSQSQGSTEAFF; cdr3_nt: TGCGCCAGCAGCCAATCGCAGGGGAGCACTGAAGCTTTCTTT
d_call: .; v_call: TRBV4-1; clone_size: .; j_call: TRBJ1-1; cdr3_aa: CASSQEVYTEAFF; cdr3_nt: TGCGCCAGCAGCCAAGAAGTCTATACTGAAGCTTTCTTT
d_call: .; v_call: TRBV30; clone_size: few; j_call: TRBJ1-1; cdr3_aa: CAWAEMNTEAFF; cdr3_nt: TGTGCCTGGGCAGAAATGAACACTGAAGCTTTCTTT
d_call: TRBD2; v_call: TRBV10-3; clone_size: .; j_call: TRBJ2-2; cdr3_aa: CAISGENTGELFF; cdr3_nt: TGTGCCATTAGCGGGGAGAACACCGGGGAGCTGTTTTTT
d_call: .; v_call: TRBV6-5; clone_size: few; j_call: TRBJ2-1; cdr3_aa: CASSYSYSINEQFF; cdr3_nt: TGTGCCAGCAGTTACTCGTACAGTATCAATGAGCAGTTCTTC
d_call: .; v_call: TRBV29-1; clone_size: few; j_call: TRBJ1-2; cdr3_aa: CSALDSYGYTF; cdr3_nt: TGCAGCGCCCTAGACAGTTATGGCTACACCTTC
d_call: TRBD2; v_call: TRBV29-1; clone_size: .; j_call: TRBJ2-1; cdr3_aa: CSVEEGLAKEQFF; cdr3_nt: TGCAGCGTTGAAGAGGGACTAGCAAAGGAGCAGTTCTTC
d_call: TRBD2; v_call: TRBV25-1; clone_size: .; j_call: TRBJ2-2; cdr3_aa: CASSDPGLAGRNTGELFF; cdr3_nt: TGTGCCAGCAGTGATCCAGGACTAGCGGGGAGGAACACCGGGGAGCTGTTTTTT
d_call: TRBD1; v_call: TRBV29-1; clone_size: few; j_call: TRBJ1-4; cdr3_aa: CSASTGEEKLFF; cdr3_nt: TGCAGCGCTTCGACAGGGGAAGAAAAACTGTTTTTT
d_call: TRBD1; v_call: TRBV2; clone_size: .; j_call: TRBJ1-2; cdr3_aa: CASRTQGEFYGYTF; cdr3_nt: TGTGCCAGCAGAACACAGGGGGAGTTCTATGGCTACACCTTC
d_call: .; v_call: TRBV9; clone_size: .; j_call: TRBJ1-6; cdr3_aa: CASSASEGAGSPLHF; cdr3_nt: TGTGCCAGCAGCGCCTCCGAGGGTGCGGGTTCACCCCTCCACTTT
d_call: TRBD2; v_call: TRBV30; clone_size: .; j_call: TRBJ2-1; cdr3_aa: CAWTSGVDNEQFF; cdr3_nt: TGTGCCTGGACTAGCGGAGTAGACAATGAGCAGTTCTTC
d_call: .; v_call: TRBV6-6; clone_size: .; j_call: TRBJ1-5; cdr3_aa: CASSYVGAGNQPQHF; cdr3_nt: TGTGCCAGCAGTTATGTAGGGGCGGGAAATCAGCCCCAGCATTTT
d_call: TRBD2; v_call: TRBV2; clone_size: .; j_call: TRBJ2-3; cdr3_aa: CASSAALTSGESTDTQYF; cdr3_nt: TGTGCCAGCAGTGCCGCACTAACTAGCGGGGAGAGCACAGATACGCAGTATTTT
d_call: .; v_call: TRBV30; clone_size: .; j_call: TRBJ1-1; cdr3_aa: CAWSPDSLTEAFF; cdr3_nt: TGTGCCTGGAGCCCGGATTCTCTCACTGAAGCTTTCTTT
d_call: .; v_call: TRBV15; clone_size: .; j_call: TRBJ1-5; cdr3_aa: CATSRGGGAVSNQPQHF; cdr3_nt: TGTGCCACCAGCAGGGGCGGGGGGGCGGTGAGCAATCAGCCCCAGCATTTT
d_call: .; v_call: TRBV5-6; clone_size: .; j_call: TRBJ2-1; cdr3_aa: CASSLGGNEQFF; cdr3_nt: TGTGCCAGCAGCTTGGGAGGCAATGAGCAGTTCTTC
d_call: .; v_call: TRBV19; clone_size: few; j_call: TRBJ1-1; cdr3_aa: CASSVRLGNTEAFF; cdr3_nt: TGTGCCAGTAGTGTCCGTTTGGGGAACACTGAAGCTTTCTTT
d_call: .; v_call: TRBV29-1; clone_size: few; j_call: TRBJ2-1; cdr3_aa: CSVVGGSYNEQFF; cdr3_nt: TGCAGCGTTGTTGGGGGCTCCTACAATGAGCAGTTCTTC
d_call: .; v_call: TRBV7-6; clone_size: .; j_call: TRBJ2-1; cdr3_aa: CASSSGTDSYNEQFF; cdr3_nt: TGTGCCAGCAGCTCCGGGACGGATTCCTACAATGAGCAGTTCTTC
d_call: TRBD1; v_call: TRBV27; clone_size: .; j_call: TRBJ2-5; cdr3_aa: CASSPQTGGAETQYF; cdr3_nt: TGTGCCAGCAGTCCGCAGACAGGGGGCGCAGAGACCCAGTACTTC
d_call: .; v_call: TRBV29-1; clone_size: .; j_call: TRBJ1-2; cdr3_aa: CSVPGSYGYTF; cdr3_nt: TGCAGCGTCCCGGGAAGCTATGGCTACACCTTC
d_call: .; v_call: TRBV4-3; clone_size: .; j_call: TRBJ2-7; cdr3_aa: CASSQDDSSSYEQYF; cdr3_nt: TGCGCCAGCAGCCAAGATGACTCGAGCTCCTACGAGCAGTACTTC
d_call: TRBD1; v_call: TRBV5-6; clone_size: .; j_call: TRBJ2-5; cdr3_aa: CASSSDRVIETQYF; cdr3_nt: TGTGCCAGCAGCTCGGACAGGGTAATCGAGACCCAGTACTTC
d_call: TRBD1; v_call: TRBV27; clone_size: .; j_call: TRBJ1-5; cdr3_aa: CASSGTVNQPQHF; cdr3_nt: TGTGCCAGCAGCGGGACAGTTAATCAGCCCCAGCATTTT
d_call: .; v_call: TRBV30; clone_size: .; j_call: TRBJ1-1; cdr3_aa: CAFSRAGGTEAFF; cdr3_nt: TGTGCCTTTTCACGGGCCGGAGGGACTGAAGCTTTCTTT
d_call: .; v_call: TRBV29-1; clone_size: .; j_call: TRBJ2-1; cdr3_aa: CSVEDRYEQFF; cdr3_nt: TGCAGCGTTGAAGATCGATATGAGCAGTTCTTC
d_call: .; v_call: TRBV1; clone_size: few; j_call: TRBJ1-5; cdr3_aa: CTSSQVRGSNQPQHF; cdr3_nt: TGCACCAGCAGCCAAGTCAGGGGCAGCAATCAGCCCCAGCATTTT